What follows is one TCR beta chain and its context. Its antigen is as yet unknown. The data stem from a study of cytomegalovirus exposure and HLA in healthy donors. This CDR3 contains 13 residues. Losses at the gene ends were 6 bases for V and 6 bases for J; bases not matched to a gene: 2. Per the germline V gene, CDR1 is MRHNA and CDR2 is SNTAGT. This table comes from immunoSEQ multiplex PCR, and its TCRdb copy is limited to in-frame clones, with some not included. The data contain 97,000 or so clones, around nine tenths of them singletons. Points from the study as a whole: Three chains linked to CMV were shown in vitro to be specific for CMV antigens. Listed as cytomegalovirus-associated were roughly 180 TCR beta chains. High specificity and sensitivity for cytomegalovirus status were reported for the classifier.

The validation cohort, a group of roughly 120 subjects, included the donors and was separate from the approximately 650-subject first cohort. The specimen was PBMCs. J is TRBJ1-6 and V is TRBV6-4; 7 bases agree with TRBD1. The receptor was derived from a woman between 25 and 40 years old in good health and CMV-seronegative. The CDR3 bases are TGTGCCAGCAGGGAGGGGGCTAATTCACCCCTCCACTTT. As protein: CASREGANSPLHF.